This TCR beta chain derives from a study of cytotoxic CD8 clonotypes in ibrutinib-treated CLL. Study background: The group held 11 to 12 relapsed/refractory and roughly 14 treatment-naive patients, with roughly 17 IGHV unmutated.

The data were produced by immunoSEQ multiplex PCR, yet TCRdb's version contains in-frame clones alone and is incomplete. The sample lists hundreds of thousands of clones; around four fifths were seen once. Points from the study as a whole: Before falling back toward baseline at progression, clonality had risen at the time of ibrutinib response.

About this clone itself: Its antigen is not identified.

This CDR3 contains 15 residues. Germline V lookup: CDR1 SGHTA, CDR2 FQGNSA. Trimming cost V 4 bases and J 2 bases; bases outside gene matches: 4. The chain recombines TRBV7-2 with TRBJ2-7; 11 bases fit TRBD2. The sequence was obtained from a human donor with chronic lymphocytic leukemia. The sample here was PBMCs, taken before ibrutinib treatment. The CDR3 region has the DNA TGTGCCAGCAGCTCGGGACTAGCGGAGACCTACGAGCAGTACTTC. Translation gives CASSSGLAETYEQYF.